A selection of T cell receptor beta chains follows, all from one sample in a study of cytomegalovirus exposure and HLA in healthy donors. Profiled with immunoSEQ multiplex PCR; TCRdb holds only in-frame clones, not every one. The data show nearly 200,000 clones, 82% seen once. The material sequenced was PBMCs. Every receptor here comes from a boy between 2 and 10 years old in good health and CMV-seronegative. Both conserved end residues are part of each CDR3. A D gene is named only where the DNA matches it firmly. The listing skips clone size in some rows; elsewhere it reads once, few, many or a size class.

len: 16
j_gene: TRBJ2-1
abundance: NA
d_gene: TRBD2
v_gene: TRBV2
CDR3aa: CASSARTSGGATEQFF
CDR3nt: TGTGCCAGCAGCGCCCGGACTAGCGGGGGGGCCACTGAGCAGTTCTTC

len: 16
j_gene: TRBJ2-6
abundance: once
d_gene: NA
v_gene: TRBV4-1
CDR3aa: CASSQEPHSGANGLTF
CDR3nt: TGCGCCAGCAGCCAAGAGCCGCACTCTGGGGCCAACGGCCTGACTTTC

len: 14
j_gene: TRBJ1-2
abundance: few
d_gene: TRBD1
v_gene: TRBV29-1
CDR3aa: CSVAGGQGAYGYTF
CDR3nt: TGCAGCGTCGCCGGGGGACAGGGGGCCTATGGCTACACCTTC

len: 12
j_gene: TRBJ2-7
abundance: NA
d_gene: NA
v_gene: TRBV11-2
CDR3aa: CASSFRGYEQYF
CDR3nt: TGTGCCAGCAGCTTTAGGGGATACGAGCAGTACTTC

len: 15
j_gene: TRBJ1-1
abundance: NA
d_gene: TRBD1
v_gene: TRBV18
CDR3aa: CASSPPGQMNTEAFF
CDR3nt: TGTGCCAGCTCACCACCGGGACAGATGAACACTGAAGCTTTCTTT

len: 14
j_gene: TRBJ1-1
abundance: NA
d_gene: NA
v_gene: TRBV5-1
CDR3aa: CASSARGEHTEAFF
CDR3nt: TGCGCCAGCAGCGCCAGGGGTGAGCACACTGAAGCTTTCTTT

len: 17
j_gene: TRBJ1-2
abundance: NA
d_gene: NA
v_gene: TRBV15
CDR3aa: CATSRDLRTAANYGYTF
CDR3nt: TGTGCCACCAGCAGAGATCTAAGGACAGCAGCTAACTATGGCTACACCTTC

len: 15
j_gene: TRBJ1-1
abundance: NA
d_gene: TRBD1
v_gene: TRBV4-1
CDR3aa: CASSPGQGATTEAFF
CDR3nt: TGCGCCAGCAGCCCTGGACAGGGGGCGACCACTGAAGCTTTCTTT

len: 15
j_gene: TRBJ2-1
abundance: NA
d_gene: TRBD2
v_gene: TRBV5-4
CDR3aa: CASGSGGSSYNEQFF
CDR3nt: TGTGCCAGCGGCTCGGGGGGATCTTCCTACAATGAGCAGTTCTTC

len: 16
j_gene: TRBJ2-1
abundance: NA
d_gene: TRBD2
v_gene: TRBV9
CDR3aa: CASSPGPGGTYNEQFF
CDR3nt: TGTGCCAGCAGCCCAGGACCGGGGGGGACTTACAATGAGCAGTTCTTC

len: 17
j_gene: TRBJ2-5
abundance: once
d_gene: NA
v_gene: TRBV4-2
CDR3aa: CASSHRSGGGFQETQYF
CDR3nt: TGTGCCAGCAGCCATAGGTCGGGCGGGGGCTTTCAAGAGACCCAGTACTTC

len: 11
j_gene: TRBJ2-7
abundance: NA
d_gene: NA
v_gene: TRBV5-5
CDR3aa: CASSGHYEQYF
CDR3nt: TGTGCCAGCAGCGGCCACTACGAGCAGTACTTC

len: 13
j_gene: TRBJ1-1
abundance: NA
d_gene: NA
v_gene: TRBV7-2
CDR3aa: CASRQGPNTEAFF
CDR3nt: TGTGCCAGCCGGCAGGGGCCGAACACTGAAGCTTTCTTT

len: 15
j_gene: TRBJ1-1
abundance: NA
d_gene: TRBD1
v_gene: TRBV4-1
CDR3aa: CASSQATGVPTEAFF
CDR3nt: TGCGCCAGCAGCCAAGCCACAGGGGTTCCCACTGAAGCTTTCTTT

len: 20
j_gene: TRBJ2-3
abundance: NA
d_gene: TRBD2
v_gene: TRBV14
CDR3aa: CASSPDRVAGGHQRTDTQYF
CDR3nt: TGTGCCAGCAGCCCCGACCGGGTAGCGGGGGGCCACCAACGCACAGATACGCAGTATTTT

len: 15
j_gene: TRBJ2-7
abundance: NA
d_gene: NA
v_gene: TRBV7-2
CDR3aa: CASSPRKLVWYEQYF
CDR3nt: TGTGCCAGCAGCCCCCGCAAATTAGTCTGGTACGAGCAGTACTTC

len: 11
j_gene: TRBJ1-1
abundance: NA
d_gene: NA
v_gene: TRBV10-3
CDR3aa: CAISSGEEAFF
CDR3nt: TGTGCCATCAGTTCAGGGGAAGAAGCTTTCTTT

len: 14
j_gene: TRBJ2-7
abundance: NA
d_gene: TRBD1
v_gene: TRBV5-4
CDR3aa: CASRETQGDYEQYF
CDR3nt: TGTGCCAGCAGGGAGACTCAGGGGGATTACGAGCAGTACTTC

len: 13
j_gene: TRBJ1-1
abundance: few
d_gene: NA
v_gene: TRBV30
CDR3aa: CAWAHTANTEAFF
CDR3nt: TGTGCCTGGGCCCACACAGCGAACACTGAAGCTTTCTTT

len: 14
j_gene: TRBJ2-7
abundance: NA
d_gene: NA
v_gene: TRBV5-4
CDR3aa: CASSLEGQNHEQYF
CDR3nt: TGTGCCAGCAGCTTGGAGGGGCAGAACCACGAGCAGTACTTC

len: 13
j_gene: TRBJ1-6
abundance: NA
d_gene: NA
v_gene: TRBV6-6
CDR3aa: CASSSGYNSPLHF
CDR3nt: TGTGCCAGCAGTTCAGGGTATAATTCACCCCTCCACTTT

len: 15
j_gene: TRBJ2-3
abundance: NA
d_gene: NA
v_gene: TRBV7-9
CDR3aa: CASSQSQASTDTQYF
CDR3nt: TGTGCCAGCAGCCAAAGCCAGGCTAGCACAGATACGCAGTATTTT

len: 13
j_gene: TRBJ1-6
abundance: NA
d_gene: NA
v_gene: TRBV6-5
CDR3aa: CASSYKGDSPLHF
CDR3nt: TGTGCCAGCAGTTACAAGGGGGATTCACCCCTCCACTTT

len: 13
j_gene: TRBJ2-5
abundance: NA
d_gene: TRBD1
v_gene: TRBV5-7
CDR3aa: CASRRQGRETQYF
CDR3nt: TGTGCCAGCAGGAGACAGGGTCGGGAGACCCAGTACTTC

len: 15
j_gene: TRBJ2-7
abundance: NA
d_gene: NA
v_gene: TRBV4-3
CDR3aa: CASSPSLTGTSEQYF
CDR3nt: TGCGCCAGCAGCCCCAGCTTAACCGGGACATCAGAGCAGTACTTC

len: 16
j_gene: TRBJ2-7
abundance: NA
d_gene: TRBD2
v_gene: TRBV18
CDR3aa: CASSPPSGAGGNEQYF
CDR3nt: TGTGCCAGCTCACCACCTTCGGGGGCGGGGGGGAACGAGCAGTACTTC

len: 21
j_gene: TRBJ1-1
abundance: NA
d_gene: NA
v_gene: TRBV6-1
CDR3aa: CASSEALGGLTAGEENTEAFF
CDR3nt: TGTGCCAGCAGTGAAGCGCTGGGAGGGTTGACGGCAGGGGAAGAGAACACTGAAGCTTTCTTT

len: 15
j_gene: TRBJ2-5
abundance: NA
d_gene: TRBD1
v_gene: TRBV2
CDR3aa: CASSAMTGGRETQYF
CDR3nt: TGTGCCAGCAGTGCTATGACAGGGGGCCGGGAGACCCAGTACTTC

len: 15
j_gene: TRBJ1-1
abundance: few
d_gene: TRBD1
v_gene: TRBV7-8
CDR3aa: CASSLAGDRGTEAFF
CDR3nt: TGTGCCAGCAGCTTAGCCGGGGACAGGGGCACTGAAGCTTTCTTT

len: 13
j_gene: TRBJ2-7
abundance: once
d_gene: NA
v_gene: TRBV4-3
CDR3aa: CASSRGRVNEQYF
CDR3nt: TGCGCCAGCAGCCGTGGCAGGGTGAACGAGCAGTACTTC

len: 15
j_gene: TRBJ1-4
abundance: NA
d_gene: NA
v_gene: TRBV10-3
CDR3aa: CAPEPAGTANEKLFF
CDR3nt: TGTGCCCCCGAACCGGCCGGGACTGCGAATGAAAAACTGTTTTTT

len: 17
j_gene: TRBJ2-1
abundance: once
d_gene: TRBD2
v_gene: TRBV27
CDR3aa: CASSGRLAGSTYNEQFF
CDR3nt: TGTGCCAGCAGTGGCCGTTTAGCGGGGTCAACCTACAATGAGCAGTTCTTC

len: 15
j_gene: TRBJ1-2
abundance: once
d_gene: TRBD1
v_gene: TRBV7-9
CDR3aa: CASSPAGTGGHGYTF
CDR3nt: TGTGCCAGCAGCCCGGCCGGGACAGGGGGGCATGGCTACACCTTC

len: 13
j_gene: TRBJ2-7
abundance: NA
d_gene: NA
v_gene: TRBV7-9
CDR3aa: CASSPKSSYEQYF
CDR3nt: TGTGCCAGCAGCCCTAAGAGCTCCTACGAGCAGTACTTC

len: 16
j_gene: TRBJ1-1
abundance: NA
d_gene: NA
v_gene: TRBV7-2
CDR3aa: CASSIHTGWMNTEAFF
CDR3nt: TGTGCCAGCAGCATTCACACAGGATGGATGAACACTGAAGCTTTCTTT

len: 14
j_gene: TRBJ1-2
abundance: NA
d_gene: NA
v_gene: TRBV29-1
CDR3aa: CSVDSGFGNYGYTF
CDR3nt: TGCAGCGTTGATAGTGGATTCGGGAACTATGGCTACACCTTC

len: 13
j_gene: TRBJ2-3
abundance: once
d_gene: NA
v_gene: TRBV7-2
CDR3aa: CASSSERVDTQYF
CDR3nt: TGTGCCAGCAGCTCAGAGAGGGTGGATACGCAGTATTTT

len: 15
j_gene: TRBJ1-5
abundance: once
d_gene: NA
v_gene: TRBV15
CDR3aa: CATSSQTGANQPQHF
CDR3nt: TGTGCCACCAGCAGCCAGACAGGAGCCAATCAGCCCCAGCATTTT

len: 15
j_gene: TRBJ1-1
abundance: NA
d_gene: TRBD1
v_gene: TRBV6-5
CDR3aa: CASTRTGGGNTEAFF
CDR3nt: TGTGCCAGTACTCGGACAGGGGGCGGGAACACTGAAGCTTTCTTT

len: 10
j_gene: TRBJ1-2
abundance: NA
d_gene: NA
v_gene: TRBV6-5
CDR3aa: CASDSYGYTF
CDR3nt: TGTGCCAGCGACAGCTATGGCTACACCTTC

len: 14
j_gene: TRBJ1-2
abundance: NA
d_gene: NA
v_gene: TRBV27
CDR3aa: CASRQGGPNYGYTF
CDR3nt: TGTGCCAGCAGACAGGGTGGCCCTAACTATGGCTACACCTTC